This T cell receptor beta chain was retrieved from a study of early T cells in non-severe SARS-CoV-2 infection. This clonotype was seen a few times. Molecules of cDNA were individually given unique molecular identifiers that were attached to them. TCRdb called the 5' RACE reads again in MiXCR, with one record for every CDR3 protein. This table holds approximately 37,000 distinct CDR3 sequences, roughly 5% found once. Germline values: CDR1 DFQATT, CDR2 SNEGSKA (reference sequence). This CDR3 region has 17 residues. Trimming cost V 6 bases and J 4 bases; bases outside gene matches: 14. The origin of this receptor is an adult who was a healthcare worker with PCR-confirmed SARS-CoV-2 infection or an uninfected control (not recorded which). This material consisted of whole blood, taken at baseline. J is TRBJ2-3 and V is TRBV20-1; 12 nucleotides align to TRBD1. The CDR3 DNA reads TGCAGTGCATCGGGACAGGGGGCGCATGAGTCGGCAGATACGCAGTATTTT. Translated: CSASGQGAHESADTQYF.